Shown below are 21 T cell receptor beta chains from a single sample sequenced in a study of cytomegalovirus exposure and HLA in healthy donors. The PCR had 60 Vbeta and 13 Jbeta primers. Only in-frame clones appear in the TCRdb table, and some are missing; sequencing was by immunoSEQ multiplex PCR. In the table there are some 180,000 clones, approximately 82% of which are singletons. The specimen sequenced was PBMCs. The receptors shown here come from a woman aged 18-30 years in good health and CMV-seronegative.

This CDR3 is CASSLGTGRENTEAFF. The CDR3 region has the DNA TGTGCCAGCAGCCTGGGGACAGGGAGAGAGAACACTGAAGCTTTCTTT. The V call is TRBV28, the J call TRBJ1-1, with TRBD1 identical over 9 bases. Germline-derived CDR1 and CDR2 are MDHEN and SYDVKM. Unmatched junction bases numbered 9, after V lost 6 bases and J lost 1 base. CDR3 size: 16 residues. The complete variable domain, with remaining parts taken from reference TRBV28 and TRBJ1-1, reads DVKVTQSSRYLVKRTGEKVFLECVQDMDHENMFWYRQDPGLGLRLIYFSYDVKMKEKGDIPEGYSVSREKKERFSLILESASTNQTSMYLCASSLGTGRENTEAFFGQGTRLTVV.

This clone was seen a single time. The chain carries TRBV6-6 and TRBJ2-5; TRBD2 is a possible D gene (5 bases). The ends were cut back, 6 bases at V and 0 bases at J, with 11 bases in the middle. Germline loops: CDR1 MNHNY, CDR2 SVGAGI (reference sequence). This CDR3 is built from 14 residues. This CDR3 is CASRRARDQETQYF. CDR3 sequence (DNA): TGTGCCAGCAGAAGGGCGAGGGACCAAGAGACCCAGTACTTC.

V usage is TRBV29-1 and J usage is TRBJ2-1; 9 positions match TRBD1. The CDR3 is 16 amino acids. The ends lost 4 bases at V and 1 base at J; junction bases unmatched: 8. Per the germline V gene, CDR1 is SQVTM and CDR2 is ANQGSEA. The CDR3 sequence: CSVGGPGQGSYNEQFF. Here the CDR3 DNA reads TGCAGCGTTGGAGGACCGGGACAGGGATCCTACAATGAGCAGTTCTTC.

The chain has TRBV2 and TRBJ2-3; 10 bases are a match to TRBD2. Germline CDR1 and CDR2: SNHLY and FYNNEI. This CDR3 contains 18 residues. The J segment lost 3 bases and the V segment lost 7 bases, leaving 16 bases of the junction unmatched. This CDR3 reads CASTPTSGPPIGTDTQYF. The DNA of the CDR3 is TGTGCCAGCACCCCGACTAGCGGGCCCCCCATCGGGACAGATACGCAGTATTTT.

The rearrangement uses TRBV29-1 and TRBJ2-3, with 13 bases matching TRBD2. CDR1 is SQVTM and CDR2 is ANQGSEA in the germline V gene. The CDR3 runs to 16 residues. The ends lost 6 bases at V and 4 bases at J; junction bases unmatched: 10. The CDR3: CSVTHGLAGDPDTQYF. In DNA, the CDR3 is TGCAGCGTAACCCACGGACTAGCGGGAGATCCAGATACGCAGTATTTT.

The rearrangement joins TRBV19 to TRBJ1-2; TRBD1 might be the D (5 bases). In germline, CDR1 is LNHDA, CDR2 SQIVND (reference sequence). The CDR3 runs to 11 residues. The V end was cut by 5 bases, the J end by 8 bases, with 9 bases between. The CDR3: CASSGGYGYTF. CDR3 in DNA: TGTGCCAGTAGTGGGGGGTACGGCTACACCTTC.

The rearrangement links TRBV28 to TRBJ2-1, with TRBD1 identical over 9 bases. This CDR3 contains 14 residues. Germline V gene data show CDR1 as MDHEN and CDR2 as SYDVKM. The J segment lost 6 bases and the V segment lost 6 bases, leaving 6 bases of the junction unmatched. This CDR3 is CASRGQGGPNEQFF. The CDR3 DNA sequence: TGTGCCAGCAGGGGACAGGGCGGGCCCAATGAGCAGTTCTTC.

This rearrangement joins TRBV11-2 to TRBJ2-4; weak D call: TRBD1 (6 bases). Germline V gives CDR1 SGHAT, CDR2 FQNNGV. The CDR3 consists of 14 residues. The V end was cut by 5 bases, the J end by 2 bases, with 10 bases between. CDR3: CASSPGESKNIQYF. CDR3 in DNA: TGTGCCAGCAGCCCAGGGGAGTCCAAAAACATTCAGTACTTC.

This clone was observed once. The genes are TRBV9 and TRBJ2-1; maybe TRBD1 (8 bases). V was clipped by 4 bases and J by 3 bases, with 17 bases between them. The CDR3 length is 16 residues. Germline CDR1 and CDR2: SGDLS and YYNGEE. CDR3 in DNA: TGTGCCAGCAGCTCTATAACAGGGGGGGACTACAATGAGCAGTTCTTC. It translates to CASSSITGGDYNEQFF.

This CDR3 is CSVETGLNYGYTF. The CDR3 DNA is TGCAGCGTTGAGACAGGCTTAAACTATGGCTACACCTTC. The chain uses TRBV29-1 and TRBJ1-2; possible D gene TRBD1, 6 bases. This CDR3 region has 13 residues. Germline loops: CDR1 SQVTM, CDR2 ANQGSEA. V lost 3 bases and J 2 bases, leaving 10 bases between the germline ends.

The J gene is TRBJ2-3, the V gene TRBV9; 8 bases agree with TRBD2. Unmatched junction bases numbered 6, after V lost 9 bases and J lost 0 bases. The CDR3 contains 14 residues. Germline loops: CDR1 SGDLS, CDR2 YYNGEE. The CDR3 DNA reads TGTGCCACGTCAACTAGCGGTAGCACAGATACGCAGTATTTT. Translated: CATSTSGSTDTQYF.

The chain recombines TRBV19 with TRBJ2-1; 12 nucleotides align to TRBD2. V lost 3 bases and J lost 8; bases outside the gene matches: 8. Germline V CDR1 and CDR2: LNHDA, SQIVND (reference sequence). This CDR3 has 16 amino acids. In DNA form, the CDR3 reads TGTGCCAGTAGTATCACACTAGCGGGGGGACGCGATGAGCAGTTCTTC. As protein: CASSITLAGGRDEQFF.

The chain carries TRBV20-1 and TRBJ2-4, with D possibly being TRBD2 (5 bases). The V end was cut by 6 bases, the J end by 8 bases, with 11 bases between. The CDR3 contains 11 residues. Per the germline V gene, CDR1 is DFQATT and CDR2 is SNEGSKA (reference sequence). CDR3 region: CSARTEDIQYF. CDR3 nucleotides: TGCAGTGCCCGGACGGAGGACATTCAGTACTTC.

The rearrangement uses TRBV11-2 and TRBJ2-1; a weak D match, TRBD2 (5 bases). V was cut by 3 bases and J by 7 bases, with 16 bases left in between. CDR1 is SGHAT and CDR2 is FQNNGV in the germline V gene. The CDR3 totals 15 residues. CDR3 sequence: CASSLRAEIGNEQFF. The CDR3 nucleotides read TGTGCCAGCAGCTTGCGGGCCGAGATAGGGAATGAGCAGTTCTTC.

The gene calls are TRBV7-2 and TRBJ2-3, with D perhaps matching TRBD2 (5 bases). This CDR3 contains 16 residues. Trimming took off 3 bases at V and 2 bases at J, with 15 bases between the two ends. Looked up from germline, CDR1 is SGHTA and CDR2 is FQGNSA. The CDR3: CASSLIRGTPTDTQYF. CDR3 sequence (DNA): TGTGCCAGCAGCTTGATTCGGGGAACCCCCACAGATACGCAGTATTTT. The full variable domain, completed using reference TRBV7-2 and TRBJ2-3, is GAGVSQSPSNKVTEKGKDVELRCDPISGHTALYWYRQSLGQGLEFLIYFQGNSAPDKSGLPSDRFSAERTGGSVSTLTIQRTQQEDSAVYLCASSLIRGTPTDTQYFGPGTRLTVL.

CDR3 protein: CASSFGQGYGYEQYF. In DNA, the CDR3 is TGTGCCAGCAGCTTTGGACAGGGTTATGGTTACGAGCAGTACTTC. The chain couples TRBV7-9 to TRBJ2-7; 8 nucleotides align to TRBD1. This CDR3 comprises 15 residues. CDR1 and CDR2 (germline): SEHNR, FQNEAQ (reference sequence). V lost 3 bases to trimming and J lost 4 bases; unmatched junction nucleotides: 8.

This clone was observed once. The chain joins TRBV11-2 to TRBJ1-1; a possible D gene is TRBD1 (5 bases). Germline V gives CDR1 SGHAT, CDR2 FQNNGV. Trimming cost V 1 base and J 0 bases, with 6 bases left between them. The CDR3 consists of 14 residues. This CDR3 is CASSLAGLNTEAFF. The DNA for the CDR3 is TGTGCCAGCAGCTTAGCAGGGCTGAACACTGAAGCTTTCTTT.

Only a few counts were recorded for this clone. Other DNA sequences from this sample encode an identical CDR3 as well. The rearrangement uses TRBV30 and TRBJ1-1; D remains unclear. Germline CDR1 is GTSNPN and CDR2 is SVGIG (reference sequence). This CDR3 is built from 13 residues. V was shortened by 0 bases and J by 0 bases, with 5 bases between the two germline ends. CDR3 amino acids: CAWSVTVNTEAFF. In DNA form, the CDR3 reads TGTGCCTGGAGTGTTACGGTGAACACTGAAGCTTTCTTT.

V gene TRBV4-3 combines with J gene TRBJ2-3, with 13 bases lining up with TRBD2. V gave up 3 bases and J gave up 4 bases; unmatched junction bases: 4. There are 16 residues in the CDR3. Germline V gene data show CDR1 as LGHNA and CDR2 as YSLEER. DNA for the CDR3: TGCGCCAGCAGCCAGGCACTAGCGGGAGGGGCAGATACGCAGTATTTT. This translates into CASSQALAGGADTQYF.

The rearrangement joins TRBV19 to TRBJ2-2; D unclear. Trimming removed 3 bases at V and 7 bases at J, with 9 bases between. The germline CDR1 and CDR2 sequences are LNHDA and SQIVND (reference sequence). CDR3 length equals 13 residues. CDR3 in amino acids: CASSMVEYGELFF. The CDR3, as DNA: TGTGCCAGTAGTATGGTGGAGTACGGGGAGCTGTTTTTT.

This chain uses TRBV7-2 with TRBJ2-5; 7 bases match TRBD2. The CDR3 is 15 amino acids. Trimming cost V 3 bases and J 4 bases; bases outside gene matches: 8. The germline gives CDR1 SGHTA, CDR2 FQGNSA. In DNA, the CDR3 is TGTGCCAGCAGCTTCGAAGGGAGGGGCGGAGAGACCCAGTACTTC. Amino acid sequence: CASSFEGRGGETQYF.